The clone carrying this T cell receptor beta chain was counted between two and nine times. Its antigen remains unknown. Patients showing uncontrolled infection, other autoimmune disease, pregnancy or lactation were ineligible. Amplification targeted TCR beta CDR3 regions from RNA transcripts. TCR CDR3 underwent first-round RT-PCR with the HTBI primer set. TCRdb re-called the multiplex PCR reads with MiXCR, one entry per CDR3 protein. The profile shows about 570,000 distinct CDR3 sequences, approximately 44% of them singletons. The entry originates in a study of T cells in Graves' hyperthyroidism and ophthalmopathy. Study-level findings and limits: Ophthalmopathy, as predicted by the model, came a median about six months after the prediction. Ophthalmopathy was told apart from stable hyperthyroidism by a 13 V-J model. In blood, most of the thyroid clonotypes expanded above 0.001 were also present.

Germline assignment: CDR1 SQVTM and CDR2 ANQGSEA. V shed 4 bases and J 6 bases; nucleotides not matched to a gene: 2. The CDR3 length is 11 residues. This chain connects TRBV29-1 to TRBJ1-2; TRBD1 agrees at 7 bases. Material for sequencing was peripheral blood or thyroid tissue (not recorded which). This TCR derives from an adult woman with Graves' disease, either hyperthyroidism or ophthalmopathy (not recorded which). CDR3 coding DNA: TGCAGCGTTGGCGGGACAGATGGCTACACCTTC. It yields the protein CSVGGTDGYTF.